Listed below are T cell receptor beta chains from one sample, sequenced in a study of type 1 and type 2 diabetes patients. TCRdb processed the multiplex PCR reads anew with MiXCR; each CDR3 protein has one entry. The sample has under 300,000 distinct CDR3 sequences, around 50% seen once; the top ten hold roughly 15%. The specimen sequenced was peripheral blood mononuclear cells (PBMCs). These TCRs come from a young man with type 2 diabetes. Each CDR3 is given with its conserved first and last residue. A D gene is named only where the DNA matches it firmly. The size field is filled for only some rows; it gives once, few, many or a size class.

CDR3aa	CDR3nt	d_gene	v_gene	j_gene	abundance
CASSSQMNTEAFF	TGTGCCAGCAGCTCCCAGATGAACACTGAAGCTTTCTTT	.	TRBV7-6	TRBJ1-1	few
CASSFNRDNSYEQYF	TGTGCCAGCAGCTTCAACCGGGACAACTCCTACGAGCAGTACTTC	.	TRBV7-8	TRBJ2-7	.
CASSFYDRGETQYF	TGTGCCAGCAGCTTCTACGACAGGGGAGAGACCCAGTACTTC	TRBD1	TRBV7-2	TRBJ2-5	few
CAINGGGAEETQYF	TGTGCCATCAATGGAGGGGGCGCCGAAGAGACCCAGTACTTC	.	TRBV10-3	TRBJ2-5	many
CASSYKVADPPYEQYF	TGTGCCAGCAGCTATAAAGTAGCGGACCCTCCCTACGAGCAGTACTTC	.	TRBV5-6	TRBJ2-7	.
CSARQDSYEQYF	TGCAGCGCGCGACAGGACTCCTACGAGCAGTACTTC	.	TRBV29-1	TRBJ2-7	few
CSARTGRAEAFF	TGCAGTGCGCGGACAGGGAGGGCTGAAGCTTTCTTT	TRBD1	TRBV20-1	TRBJ1-1	few
CASSVRDNSGANVLTF	TGTGCCAGCAGCGTACGAGACAACTCTGGGGCCAACGTCCTGACTTTC	.	TRBV9	TRBJ2-6	.
CSARTGWTNSPLHF	TGCAGTGCTAGAACAGGGTGGACGAATTCACCCCTCCACTTT	.	TRBV20-1	TRBJ1-6	few
CASAGDMNTEAFF	TGTGCCAGTGCAGGGGATATGAACACTGAAGCTTTCTTT	.	TRBV7-6	TRBJ1-1	.
CASSIRRQASYEQYF	TGTGCCAGTAGTATCAGGCGGCAGGCCTCCTACGAGCAGTACTTC	.	TRBV19	TRBJ2-7	.
CSALTGELMNTEAFF	TGCAGTGCCCTTACAGGGGAACTGATGAACACTGAAGCTTTCTTT	TRBD1	TRBV20-1	TRBJ1-1	.
CASSLGGVSYEQYF	TGTGCCAGCAGCTTAGGTGGAGTCTCCTACGAGCAGTACTTC	.	TRBV13	TRBJ2-7	.
CAFRQGTYEQYF	TGTGCCTTCCGTCAGGGTACCTACGAGCAGTACTTC	.	TRBV30	TRBJ2-7	.
CASSPGIGTGEGQPQHF	TGTGCCAGCAGCCCCGGGATCGGTACAGGGGAGGGACAGCCCCAGCATTTT	TRBD1	TRBV7-2	TRBJ1-5	.
CASSKGTGLSTDTQYF	TGTGCCAGCAGTAAAGGGACCGGTCTTAGCACAGATACGCAGTATTTT	.	TRBV27	TRBJ2-3	.
CASSVGQDSFGPYEQYF	TGTGCCAGCAGCGTTGGACAGGACTCTTTCGGGCCCTACGAGCAGTACTTC	TRBD1	TRBV9	TRBJ2-7	.
CASSLRRAAGETQYF	TGTGCCAGCTCTTTAAGGCGGGCTGCTGGAGAGACCCAGTACTTC	.	TRBV13	TRBJ2-5	.
CASRRDRGRMNTEAFF	TGTGCCAGCAGGCGGGACAGGGGGCGCATGAACACTGAAGCTTTCTTT	TRBD1	TRBV2	TRBJ1-1	many
CASGPTRRGPNEQFF	TGTGCCAGCGGCCCCACCCGCAGGGGGCCCAATGAGCAGTTCTTC	TRBD1	TRBV27	TRBJ2-1	.
CASSRTVFGSGELFF	TGTGCCAGCAGCCGGACAGTATTTGGGTCCGGGGAGCTGTTTTTT	.	TRBV14	TRBJ2-2	.
CASSLQQGYTEAFF	TGTGCCAGCAGCTTACAACAGGGTTACACTGAAGCTTTCTTT	.	TRBV7-2	TRBJ1-1	.
CSARGTTHEQYF	TGCAGTGCTAGGGGGACCACCCACGAGCAGTACTTC	.	TRBV20-1	TRBJ2-7	.
CASSLYSQETQYF	TGTGCCAGCAGCTTATACAGCCAAGAGACCCAGTACTTC	.	TRBV7-2	TRBJ2-5	few
CSAPPISYEQYF	TGCAGTGCTCCACCTATCTCCTACGAGCAGTACTTC	.	TRBV20-1	TRBJ2-7	.
CASSPRLGSTDTQYF	TGCGCCAGCAGCCCCCGACTAGGGAGCACAGATACGCAGTATTTT	.	TRBV4-3	TRBJ2-3	few
CASSYSLSEQYF	TGTGCCAGCAGTTACTCTCTCAGCGAGCAGTACTTC	.	TRBV6-5	TRBJ2-7	few
CASSQPTGDYSPLHF	TGCGCCAGCAGCCAACCGACAGGGGACTATTCACCCCTCCACTTT	TRBD1	TRBV4-3	TRBJ1-6	.
CSARPQGRYGYTF	TGCAGTGCTAGACCTCAGGGGCGATATGGCTACACCTTC	.	TRBV20-1	TRBJ1-2	once
CASSIVGYNEQFF	TGTGCCAGTAGTATAGTAGGGTACAATGAGCAGTTCTTC	.	TRBV19	TRBJ2-1	.
CATSDRAGTGSHEQYF	TGTGCCACCAGTGACCGGGCCGGGACAGGATCCCACGAGCAGTACTTC	TRBD1	TRBV24-1	TRBJ2-7	.
CASRGTGAEKLFF	TGTGCCAGCCGGGGGACAGGAGCTGAAAAACTGTTTTTT	TRBD1	TRBV6-6	TRBJ1-4	.
CASSQGTRELFF	TGTGCCAGCAGTCAAGGGACCCGGGAGCTGTTTTTT	.	TRBV6-5	TRBJ2-2	once
CASISGRGRVNTEAFF	TGTGCCAGTATTAGCGGCAGGGGGCGTGTGAACACTGAAGCTTTCTTT	TRBD1	TRBV19	TRBJ1-1	.
CASSEFNQGVYSPLHF	TGTGCCAGCAGTGAGTTCAATCAGGGGGTGTATTCACCCCTCCACTTT	TRBD1	TRBV2	TRBJ1-6	few
CASSQGTNLPLHF	TGCGCCAGCAGCCAGGGAACCAATTTACCCCTCCACTTT	.	TRBV4-1	TRBJ1-6	.
CASSFGNLGYTF	TGCGCCAGCAGCTTCGGCAATCTTGGCTACACCTTC	.	TRBV5-1	TRBJ1-2	.
CASSPQGMNTEAFF	TGTGCCAGTAGCCCACAGGGGATGAACACTGAAGCTTTCTTT	TRBD1	TRBV19	TRBJ1-1	many
CSARDPWAGSTDTQYF	TGCAGTGCTAGAGATCCTTGGGCGGGGAGCACAGATACGCAGTATTTT	.	TRBV20-1	TRBJ2-3	.
CASSQRTGYLKTQYF	TGCGCCAGCAGCCAGAGGACAGGGTATTTGAAGACCCAGTACTTC	TRBD1	TRBV4-1	TRBJ2-5	once
CASSLGGGNSPLHF	TGTGCCAGCAGCTTAGGCGGTGGTAATTCACCCCTCCACTTT	.	TRBV7-2	TRBJ1-6	many
CSARSLTGYSYEQYF	TGCAGTGCTAGATCACTTACAGGTTACTCCTACGAGCAGTATTTC	.	TRBV20-1	TRBJ2-7	.
CASSLWGEAEQFF	TGCGCCAGCAGCTTGTGGGGGGAGGCAGAGCAGTTCTTC	.	TRBV5-1	TRBJ2-1	.
CASSESWNTEAFF	TGTGCCAGCAGTGAATCTTGGAACACTGAAGCTTTCTTT	.	TRBV2	TRBJ1-1	.
CASRIRNSGANVLTF	TGTGCCAGCAGGATTCGGAACTCTGGGGCCAACGTCCTGACTTTC	.	TRBV28	TRBJ2-6	.
CASSPGGGSVSPLHF	TGTGCCAGCAGTCCCGGAGGGGGGAGTGTTTCACCCCTCCACTTT	.	TRBV12-3/TRBV12-4	TRBJ1-6	.
CASTKGSLLGTEAFF	TGTGCCAGCACAAAAGGGAGCCTCCTGGGCACTGAAGCTTTCTTT	.	TRBV25-1	TRBJ1-1	.